The entry below gives a single TCR beta chain sequence along with its context. This clone was recorded once. The specificity of this receptor is unknown. The record has no base qualities; no much larger clone is one base away. The immunoSEQ Assay, a bias-controlled multiplex PCR, was used to amplify TCRbeta CDR3 regions from genomic DNA. The paper's processing steps were these. Within the assay, amplification of reference gene primers was used to estimate how many nucleated cells each sample contained. Sequence reads were collapsed and filtered to measure the absolute abundance of every unique TCRbeta CDR3 rearrangement. Productive Simpson clonality was computed per sample as the square root of Simpson's diversity index over productive rearrangements. In its TCRdb copy, this immuneACCESS table keeps in-frame sequences only and misses some clones. Where compared with another copy, unresolved V genes explain less than half of these, and the others have no known cause. V and J calls and clone size are given by that table; D and trimming were obtained from the DNA. The sample records fewer than 250,000 clones, approximately 86% of which are singletons. Around 23% of the sample rests with the top ten.

The data were obtained in a study of blood T cell repertoires in COVID-19 (dated by TCRdb to the early 2020s). A note on the overall study: ImmuneRACE Cohort 3 recovered participants were defined by two consecutive negative NP/OP PCR tests, healthcare professional clearance, or symptom resolution. HLA class I and class II types, where available, came from metadata supplied by the sample provider rather than from assay-based typing. The dataset comprised deeply sampled blood TCRbeta repertoires from subjects exposed to, actively infected with, or recovered from COVID-19. Samples from collaborators originated in the United States, Italy and Spain and spanned both the acute and convalescent phases of COVID-19. A de-identified subject ID, COVID-19 status, age in years and sex were almost always included in the sample metadata. The repertoires were released in a freely available public database intended as a resource for research on the immune response to SARS-CoV-2. The samples were drawn from two sources: the first 160 participants of the ongoing ImmuneRACE study, and approximately 1,300 subjects contributed by 6 global collaborators. The material from the prospective study consisted of cDNA or gDNA derived from T cells, B-cell-depleted T cells, or PBMCs. Paper-wide results and their limitations: How much clinical and demographic metadata was included differed by source and by participant, and the metadata was provided uncurated.

Enrolling through a virtual design, the prospective study's participants ranged in age from roughly 18 to 95 years and lived across 20 to 30 United States geographic areas. In the prospective study, cohorts were assigned on the basis of participant-reported clinical history obtained from a screening survey and a study questionnaire. Each participant in the prospective study had whole blood, serum and a nasopharyngeal or oropharyngeal swab collected by mobile phlebotomists. Prospective study participants could optionally give additional blood draws and questionnaires over an approximately 2-month period. Prospective study blood samples were shipped either frozen or at room temperature before DNA extraction. V lost 0 bases and J lost 5 bases, and the count of bases not matched to a germline gene is 6. CDR1 and CDR2 are drawn from the germline V gene: SGDLS, YYNGEE. Inclusive of the bounding cysteine and phenylalanine, the CDR3 is 17 residues long. Only the CDR3 DNA is retained, 51 bases long and in frame from the first base.

The receptor was derived from a woman in her thirties or forties in a cohort exposed to, infected with or recovered from COVID-19 (not recorded which). The chain was built from TRBV9 and TRBJ1-4; 11 bases in the junction line up with TRBD1. Material for sequencing was PBMCs or T cells enriched from blood (not recorded which). The bases are TGTGCCAGCAGCGTAGGGTTGGACAGGGGGCTAAATGAAAAACTGTTTTTT. This is translated as CASSVGLDRGLNEKLFF.